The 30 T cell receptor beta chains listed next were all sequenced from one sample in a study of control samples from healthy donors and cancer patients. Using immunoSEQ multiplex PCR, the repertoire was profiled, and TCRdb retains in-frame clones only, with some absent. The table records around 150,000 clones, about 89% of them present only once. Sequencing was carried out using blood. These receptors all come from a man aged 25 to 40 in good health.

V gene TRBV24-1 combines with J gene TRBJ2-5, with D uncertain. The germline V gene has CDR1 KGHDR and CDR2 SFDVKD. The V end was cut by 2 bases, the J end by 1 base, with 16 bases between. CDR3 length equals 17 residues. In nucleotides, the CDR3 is TGTGCCACCAGTGATTCTACCACTCGGACGGTCCAAGAGACCCAGTACTTC. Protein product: CATSDSTTRTVQETQYF.

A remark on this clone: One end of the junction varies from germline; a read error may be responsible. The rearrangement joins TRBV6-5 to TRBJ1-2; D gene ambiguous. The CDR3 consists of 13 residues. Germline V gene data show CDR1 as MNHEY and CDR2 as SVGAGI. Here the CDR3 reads CASSDSGGRGYTF. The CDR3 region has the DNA TGTGCCAGCAGTGACTCCGGTGGGCGAGGCTACACCTTC.

As DNA, the CDR3 is TGTGCCAGCAGGACCGAGGGGGTGGCTGTCTATGGCTACACCTTC. Translated, it gives CASRTEGVAVYGYTF. The chain is built from TRBV7-2 and TRBJ1-2, with a tentative D call TRBD1 (6 bases). This CDR3 comprises 15 residues. The germline V and J ends were trimmed by 6 bases and 4 bases, with 18 bases remaining between them. Germline V gene data show CDR1 as SGHTA and CDR2 as FQGNSA.

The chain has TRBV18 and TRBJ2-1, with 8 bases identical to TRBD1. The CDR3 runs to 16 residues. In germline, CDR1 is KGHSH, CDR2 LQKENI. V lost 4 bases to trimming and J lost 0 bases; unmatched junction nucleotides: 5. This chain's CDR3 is CASSRQGISSYNEQFF. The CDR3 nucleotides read TGTGCCAGCTCACGACAGGGGATTAGCTCCTACAATGAGCAGTTCTTC.

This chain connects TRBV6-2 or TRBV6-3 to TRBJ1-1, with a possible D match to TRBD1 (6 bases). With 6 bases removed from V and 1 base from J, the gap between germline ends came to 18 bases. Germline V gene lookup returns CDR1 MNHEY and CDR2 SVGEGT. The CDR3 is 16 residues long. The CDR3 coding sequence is TGTGCCAGCAGCCTAAATCCGGGACACCCGAACACTGAAGCTTTCTTT. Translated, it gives CASSLNPGHPNTEAFF.

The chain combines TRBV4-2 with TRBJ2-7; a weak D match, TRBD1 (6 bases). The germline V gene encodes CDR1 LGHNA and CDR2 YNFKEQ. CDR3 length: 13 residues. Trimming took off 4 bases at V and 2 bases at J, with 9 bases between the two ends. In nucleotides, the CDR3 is TGTGCCAGCAGCCCTGGGACAACCTACGAGCAGTACTTC. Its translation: CASSPGTTYEQYF.

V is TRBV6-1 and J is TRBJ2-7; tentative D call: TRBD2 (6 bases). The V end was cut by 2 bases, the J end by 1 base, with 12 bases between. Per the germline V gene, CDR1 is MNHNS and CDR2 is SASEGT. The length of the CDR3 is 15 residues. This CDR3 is CASSEIRGKSYEQYF. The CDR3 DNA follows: TGTGCCAGCAGTGAAATTCGGGGGAAATCCTACGAGCAGTACTTC.

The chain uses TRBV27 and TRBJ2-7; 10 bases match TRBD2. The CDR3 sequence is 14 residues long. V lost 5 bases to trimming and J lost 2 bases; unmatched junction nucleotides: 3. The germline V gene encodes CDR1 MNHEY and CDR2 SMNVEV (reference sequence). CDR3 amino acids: CASSERGGTYEQYF. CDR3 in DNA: TGTGCCAGCAGTGAGCGGGGGGGTACCTACGAGCAGTACTTC.

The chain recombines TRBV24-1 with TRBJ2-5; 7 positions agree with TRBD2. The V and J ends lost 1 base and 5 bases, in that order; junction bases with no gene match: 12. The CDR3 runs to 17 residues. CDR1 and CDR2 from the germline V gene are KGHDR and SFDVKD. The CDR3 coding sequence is TGTGCCACCAGTGATTTTCCCCGGACTAGAGACGAGGAGACCCAGTACTTC. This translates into CATSDFPRTRDEETQYF.

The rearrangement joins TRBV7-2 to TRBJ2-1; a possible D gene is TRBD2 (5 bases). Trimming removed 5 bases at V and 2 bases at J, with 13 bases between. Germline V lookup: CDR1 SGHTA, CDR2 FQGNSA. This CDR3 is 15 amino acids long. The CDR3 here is CASSRGASPYNEQFF. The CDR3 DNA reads TGTGCCAGCAGCCGGGGTGCCTCTCCCTACAATGAGCAGTTCTTC.

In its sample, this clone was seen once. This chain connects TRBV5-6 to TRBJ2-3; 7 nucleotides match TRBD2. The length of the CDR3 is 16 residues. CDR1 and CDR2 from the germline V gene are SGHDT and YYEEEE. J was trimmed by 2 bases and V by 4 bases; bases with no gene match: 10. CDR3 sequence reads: CASSPLTGGYTDTQYF. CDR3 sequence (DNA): TGTGCCAGCAGCCCACTTACGGGAGGATACACAGATACGCAGTATTTT.

The CDR3 spells CASSGQGAVEKLFF. The CDR3 DNA reads as TGTGCCAGTAGTGGACAGGGGGCGGTAGAAAAACTGTTTTTT. This chain links TRBV19 with TRBJ1-4; 11 bases fit TRBD1. Germline V gives CDR1 LNHDA, CDR2 SQIVND (reference sequence). Trimming at V came to 5 bases and at J to 8 bases, leaving 4 bases not matched to a gene. The length of the CDR3 is 14 residues.

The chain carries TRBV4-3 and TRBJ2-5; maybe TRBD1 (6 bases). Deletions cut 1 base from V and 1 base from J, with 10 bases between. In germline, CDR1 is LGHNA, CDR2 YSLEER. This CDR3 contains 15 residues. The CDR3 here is CASSQVGQSQETQYF. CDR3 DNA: TGCGCCAGCAGCCAAGTTGGACAGAGCCAAGAGACCCAGTACTTC.

As DNA, the CDR3 is TGTGCCAGCAGTCAGGACAGCAAAGGCGGGATTGAGACCCAGTACTTC. This sequence encodes CASSQDSKGGIETQYF. The gene calls are TRBV5-4 and TRBJ2-5; D may match TRBD1 or TRBD2 (6 bases each). CDR3 length: 16 residues. V shed 5 bases and J shed 5 bases, with 22 bases lying between them. Germline V gene lookup returns CDR1 SGHNT and CDR2 YYREEE (reference sequence). Full variable domain (missing parts from reference TRBV5-4 and TRBJ2-5): ETGVTQSPTHLIKTRGQQVTLRCSSQSGHNTVSWYQQALGQGPQFIFQYYREEENGRGNFPPRFSGLQFPNYSSELNVNALELDDSALYLCASSQDSKGGIETQYFGPGTRLLVL.

CDR3 sequence: CASREGVNQETQYF. Written as DNA, the CDR3 is TGTGCCAGCAGGGAGGGAGTGAACCAAGAGACCCAGTACTTC. The chain joins TRBV2 to TRBJ2-5, with a tentative D call TRBD2 (6 bases). The CDR3 has 14 amino acids. The germline gives CDR1 SNHLY, CDR2 FYNNEI. V dropped 6 bases and J dropped 0 bases, with 11 bases sitting between them.

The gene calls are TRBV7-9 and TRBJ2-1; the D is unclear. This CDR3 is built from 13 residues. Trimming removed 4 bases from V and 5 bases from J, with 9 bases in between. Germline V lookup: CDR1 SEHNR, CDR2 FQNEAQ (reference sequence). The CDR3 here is CASSSRSNNEQFF. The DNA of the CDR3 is TGTGCCAGCAGCTCACGGTCCAACAATGAGCAGTTCTTC.

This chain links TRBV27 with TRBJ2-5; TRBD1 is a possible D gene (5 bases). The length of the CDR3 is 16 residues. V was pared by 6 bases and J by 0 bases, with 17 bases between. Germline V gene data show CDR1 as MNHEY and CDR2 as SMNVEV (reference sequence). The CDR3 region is CASRATEYTDQETQYF. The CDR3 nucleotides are TGTGCCAGCAGGGCGACAGAGTATACCGACCAAGAGACCCAGTACTTC.

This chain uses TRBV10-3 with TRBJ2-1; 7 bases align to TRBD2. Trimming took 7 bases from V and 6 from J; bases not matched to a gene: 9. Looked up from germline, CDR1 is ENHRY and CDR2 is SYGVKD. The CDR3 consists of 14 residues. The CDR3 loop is CAIMGGEVTNEQFF. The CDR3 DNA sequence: TGTGCCATCATGGGGGGGGAGGTCACCAATGAGCAGTTCTTC.

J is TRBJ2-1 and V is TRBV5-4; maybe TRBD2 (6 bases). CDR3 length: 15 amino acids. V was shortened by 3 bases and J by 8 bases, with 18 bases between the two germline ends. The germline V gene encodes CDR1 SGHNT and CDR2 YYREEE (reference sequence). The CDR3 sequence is CASSYTGRTTDEQFF. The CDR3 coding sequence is TGTGCCAGCAGCTATACGGGACGGACTACGGATGAGCAGTTCTTC.

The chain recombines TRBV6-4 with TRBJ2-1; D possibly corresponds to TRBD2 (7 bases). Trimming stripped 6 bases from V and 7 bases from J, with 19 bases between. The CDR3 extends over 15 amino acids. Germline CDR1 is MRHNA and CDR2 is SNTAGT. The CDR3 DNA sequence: TGTGCCAGCAGGGAGATCGCGGGGGCGGGGAATGAGCAGTTCTTC. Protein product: CASREIAGAGNEQFF.

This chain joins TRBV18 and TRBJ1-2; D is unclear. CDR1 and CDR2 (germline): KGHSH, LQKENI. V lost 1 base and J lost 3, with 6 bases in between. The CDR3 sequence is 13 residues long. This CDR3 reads CASSPQGYYGYTF. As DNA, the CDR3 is TGTGCCAGCTCACCACAGGGTTACTATGGCTACACCTTC.

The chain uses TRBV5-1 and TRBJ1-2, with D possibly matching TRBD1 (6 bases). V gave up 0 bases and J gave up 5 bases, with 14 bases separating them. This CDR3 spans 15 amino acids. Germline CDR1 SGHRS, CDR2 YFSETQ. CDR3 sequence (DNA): TGCGCCAGCAGCTTGGCCCCCGGGACACCATATGGCTACACCTTC. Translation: CASSLAPGTPYGYTF.

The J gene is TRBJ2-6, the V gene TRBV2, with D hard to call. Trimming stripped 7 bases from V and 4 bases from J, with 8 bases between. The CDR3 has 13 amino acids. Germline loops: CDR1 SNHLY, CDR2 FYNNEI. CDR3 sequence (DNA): TGTGCCAGCAACCCGCCGGGGGCCAACGTCCTGACTTTC. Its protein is CASNPPGANVLTF.

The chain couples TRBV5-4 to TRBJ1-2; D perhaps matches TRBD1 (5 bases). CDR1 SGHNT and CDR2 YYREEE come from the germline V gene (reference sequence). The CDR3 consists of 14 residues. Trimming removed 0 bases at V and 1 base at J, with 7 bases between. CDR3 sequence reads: CASSLEGNNYGYTF. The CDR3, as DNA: TGTGCCAGCAGCTTGGAGGGGAATAACTATGGCTACACCTTC.

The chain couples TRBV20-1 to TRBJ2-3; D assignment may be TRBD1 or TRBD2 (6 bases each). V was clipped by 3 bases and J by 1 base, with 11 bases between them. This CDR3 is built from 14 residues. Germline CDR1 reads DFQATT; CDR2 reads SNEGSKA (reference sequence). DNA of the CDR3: TGCAGTGCTAGTAGGGGGGCTGGCACAGATACGCAGTATTTT. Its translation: CSASRGAGTDTQYF.

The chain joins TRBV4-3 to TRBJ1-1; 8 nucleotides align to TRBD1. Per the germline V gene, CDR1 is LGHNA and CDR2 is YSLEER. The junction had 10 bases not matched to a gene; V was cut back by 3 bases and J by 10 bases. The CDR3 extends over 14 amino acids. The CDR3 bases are TGCGCCAGCAGCCATACGACAGGGGTCTTACCAGCTTTCTTT. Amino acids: CASSHTTGVLPAFF.

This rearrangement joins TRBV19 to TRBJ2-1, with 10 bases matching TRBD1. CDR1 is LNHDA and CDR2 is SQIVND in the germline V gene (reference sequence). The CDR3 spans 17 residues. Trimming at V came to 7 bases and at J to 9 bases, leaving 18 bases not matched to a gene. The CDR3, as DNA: TGTGCCAGTACCCGGACAGGGGGGGCTAGCGGGCCCGGTGAGCAGTTCTTC. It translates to CASTRTGGASGPGEQFF.

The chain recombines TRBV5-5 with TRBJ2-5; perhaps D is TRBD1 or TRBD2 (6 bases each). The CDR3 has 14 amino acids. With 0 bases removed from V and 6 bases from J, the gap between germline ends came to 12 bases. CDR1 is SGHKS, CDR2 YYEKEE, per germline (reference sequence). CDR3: CASSLEGGGKTQYF. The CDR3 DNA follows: TGTGCCAGCAGCTTGGAAGGAGGGGGTAAGACCCAGTACTTC. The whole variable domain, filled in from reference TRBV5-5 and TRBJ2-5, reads DAGVTQSPTHLIKTRGQQVTLRCSPISGHKSVSWYQQVLGQGPQFIFQYYEKEERGRGNFPDRFSARQFPNYSSELNVNALLLGDSALYLCASSLEGGGKTQYFGPGTRLLVL.

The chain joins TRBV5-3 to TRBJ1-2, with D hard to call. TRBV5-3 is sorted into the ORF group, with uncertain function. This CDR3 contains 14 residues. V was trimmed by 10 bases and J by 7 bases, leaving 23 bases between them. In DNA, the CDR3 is TGTGCCCCGTGTACCGGAGCCTCGGTCTCTGGCTACACCTTC. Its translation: CAPCTGASVSGYTF.

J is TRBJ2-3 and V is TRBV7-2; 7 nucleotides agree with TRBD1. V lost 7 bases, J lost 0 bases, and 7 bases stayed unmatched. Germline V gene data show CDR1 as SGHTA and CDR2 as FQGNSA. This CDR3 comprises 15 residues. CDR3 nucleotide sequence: TGTGCCAGCAACCTTCTGGGACAGAGCACAGATACGCAGTATTTT. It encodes CASNLLGQSTDTQYF.